This TCR gamma chain emerged from a study of human gamma delta and Vdelta1 T cells (dated by TCRdb to 2017 to 2018). Study-wide context: In this study, the researchers looked at Delta One T cells, which are Vd1+ gamma-delta T cells, to see how well they work as cytotoxic effectors against acute myeloid leukemia.

This clone was detected a few times. Its antigen is not yet known. One base away there is no much larger clone; base qualities are not given. V has 0 bases trimmed and J has 5 bases trimmed; junction bases matching no gene number 7. In the germline V gene (reference sequence), CDR1 corresponds to VTNTFY and CDR2 to YDVSTARD. The CDR3 runs 14 amino acids, cysteine and phenylalanine included. The kept DNA is CDR3 alone, 42 bases in frame from the first base. Library preparation used PCR. Sequencing was carried out with an Illumina MiSeq. Clone calls in TCRdb were regenerated from the public reads with CATT, after which identical DNA sequences shared one row. The sample contains a few thousand gamma-chain clones, 5% to 5.5% of them found a single time. Of the sample, 13% falls within the top ten clones.

Sequencing used naive CD27+ Vdelta1 gamma-delta T cells from blood. The V gene is TRGV3 and the J gene is TRGJ1 or TRGJ2. This TCR was recovered from a human donor in good health. The CDR3 has the sequence CATWDRLFNYKKLF. The DNA sequence reads TGTGCCACCTGGGACAGGCTCTTTAATTATAAGAAACTCTTT.